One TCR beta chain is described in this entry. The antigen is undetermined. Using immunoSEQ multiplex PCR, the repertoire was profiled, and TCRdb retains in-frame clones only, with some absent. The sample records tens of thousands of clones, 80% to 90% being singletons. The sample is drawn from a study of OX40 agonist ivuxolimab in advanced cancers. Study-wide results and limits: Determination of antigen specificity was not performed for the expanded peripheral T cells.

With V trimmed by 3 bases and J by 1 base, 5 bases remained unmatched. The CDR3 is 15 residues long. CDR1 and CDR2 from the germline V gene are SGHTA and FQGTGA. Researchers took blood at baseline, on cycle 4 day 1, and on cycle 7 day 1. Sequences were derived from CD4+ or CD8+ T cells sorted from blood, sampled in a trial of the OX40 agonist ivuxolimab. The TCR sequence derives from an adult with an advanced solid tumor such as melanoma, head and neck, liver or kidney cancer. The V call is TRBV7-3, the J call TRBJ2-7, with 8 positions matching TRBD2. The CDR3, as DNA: TGTGCCAGCAGCTTCCTAGCGGGCCAATCCTACGAGCAGTACTTC. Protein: CASSFLAGQSYEQYF.